These 14 T cell receptor beta chains were sequenced from one sample in a study of OX40 agonist ivuxolimab in advanced cancers. Sequenced by immunoSEQ multiplex PCR; TCRdb stores in-frame clones only, minus some. The sample includes fewer than 80,000 clones, roughly 84% of them seen just once. Sequences were derived from CD4+ or CD8+ T cells sorted from blood, sampled in a trial of the OX40 agonist ivuxolimab. The receptors originated from an adult with an advanced solid tumor such as melanoma, head and neck, liver or kidney cancer.

Only a few counts were recorded for this clone. CDR3 nucleotides: TGTGCCAGCGGACTCCGGGACACGGACACAGATACGCAGTATTTT. This sequence encodes CASGLRDTDTDTQYF. The chain employs TRBV9 and TRBJ2-3, with a possible D match to TRBD1 (6 bases). V lost 7 bases, J lost 2 bases, and 17 bases lay in between. Germline values: CDR1 SGDLS, CDR2 YYNGEE. The CDR3 is made up of 15 amino acids.

The rearrangement uses TRBV10-3 and TRBJ2-5, with D hard to call. CDR3 length equals 13 residues. CDR1 ENHRY and CDR2 SYGVKD come from the germline V gene. V lost 0 bases and J lost 1, with 3 bases in between. CDR3: CAISESSQETQYF. As DNA, the CDR3 is TGTGCCATCAGTGAGTCCAGCCAAGAGACCCAGTACTTC.

This chain uses TRBV7-3 with TRBJ1-1; 8 bases are shared with TRBD1. The CDR3 loop spans 14 amino acids. The V gene's germline CDR1 is SGHTA and CDR2 FQGTGA. V shed 3 bases and J 1 base; nucleotides not matched to a gene: 1. The CDR3 protein is CASSLGQENTEAFF. In DNA, the CDR3 is TGTGCCAGCAGCTTGGGACAGGAGAACACTGAAGCTTTCTTT.

The chain recombines TRBV25-1 with TRBJ2-2; 8 nucleotides line up with TRBD2. CDR3 length: 14 amino acids. Germline loops: CDR1 MGHDK, CDR2 SYGVNS. V lost 4 bases and J lost 7; bases outside the gene matches: 5. The CDR3 is CASSVGGAGGELFF. The CDR3 bases are TGTGCCAGCAGTGTCGGGGGGGCAGGCGGGGAGCTGTTTTTT.

This chain joins TRBV6-5 and TRBJ1-5; D is perhaps TRBD1 (6 bases). Trimming removed 4 bases at V and 1 base at J, with 14 bases between. The CDR3 is 16 residues long. Germline lookup yields CDR1 MNHEY and CDR2 SVGAGI. CDR3 in amino acids: CASSSQGSASNQPQHF. In nucleotides, the CDR3 is TGTGCCAGCAGTTCCCAGGGGTCCGCAAGCAATCAGCCCCAGCATTTT.

V and J are TRBV6-5 and TRBJ1-2; no firm D call. Germline V CDR1 and CDR2: MNHEY, SVGAGI. The CDR3 consists of 15 residues. V was pared by 5 bases and J by 4 bases, with 17 bases between. DNA for the CDR3: TGTGCCAGCAGTGTTGCGGCAGTCACAACCTATGGCTACACCTTC. Its translation is CASSVAAVTTYGYTF.

The CDR3 protein is CASSLGARGQSGANVLTF. As DNA, the CDR3 is TGTGCCAGCAGCTTAGGCGCCAGGGGACAATCTGGGGCCAACGTCCTGACTTTC. The chain recombines TRBV11-2 with TRBJ2-6; a possible D gene is TRBD1 (6 bases). CDR3 size: 18 residues. Trimming stripped 1 base from V and 1 base from J, with 14 bases between. Germline CDR1 reads SGHAT; CDR2 reads FQNNGV.

The CDR3 here is CASSLAVSYEQYF. The CDR3 DNA follows: TGCGCCAGCAGCTTGGCCGTGTCCTACGAGCAGTACTTC. The chain joins TRBV5-1 to TRBJ2-7; no reliable D call. The germline V and J ends were trimmed by 0 bases and 1 base, with 5 bases remaining between them. CDR1 and CDR2 from the germline V gene are SGHRS and YFSETQ. The CDR3 loop spans 13 amino acids.

V usage is TRBV18 and J usage is TRBJ2-1; the D is unclear. The CDR3 runs 12 residues. Trimming took 8 bases from V and 4 from J, leaving 9 bases between them. Germline CDR1 KGHSH, CDR2 LQKENI. CDR3 protein: CASGSTYNEQFF. In nucleotides, the CDR3 is TGTGCCAGCGGAAGCACGTACAATGAGCAGTTCTTC.

The chain recombines TRBV5-1 with TRBJ1-4; D gene ambiguous. Trimming pared 0 bases from V and 0 bases from J, leaving 6 bases between. CDR3 length: 15 amino acids. Germline V gene data show CDR1 as SGHRS and CDR2 as YFSETQ. The CDR3 protein is CASSLAPATNEKLFF. The CDR3 region has the DNA TGCGCCAGCAGCTTGGCGCCAGCAACTAATGAAAAACTGTTTTTT.

The rearrangement joins TRBV7-2 to TRBJ1-6; D call uncertain. Germline assignment: CDR1 SGHTA and CDR2 FQGNSA. The CDR3 consists of 14 residues. V lost 1 base to trimming and J lost 7 bases, with 8 bases between them. CDR3 residues: CASSLGWYNSPLHF. The CDR3 coding sequence is TGTGCCAGCAGCTTAGGGTGGTACAATTCACCCCTCCACTTT.

The J gene is TRBJ2-6, the V gene TRBV10-3; D uncertain. The CDR3 extends over 15 amino acids. Trimming took 6 bases from V and 4 from J, leaving 13 bases between them. Germline V gene lookup returns CDR1 ENHRY and CDR2 SYGVKD. In DNA, the CDR3 is TGTGCCATCAGCGGTGGTATTTCCGGGGCCAACGTCCTGACTTTC. Its protein product is CAISGGISGANVLTF.

The chain uses TRBV18 and TRBJ1-5; D gene ambiguous. V was pared by 5 bases and J by 5 bases, with 10 bases between. The CDR3 loop spans 13 amino acids. Germline CDR1 KGHSH, CDR2 LQKENI. The CDR3 coding sequence is TGTGCCAGCTCAACCACCTTGGATCAGCCCCAGCATTTT. This translates into CASSTTLDQPQHF.

This clone was picked up a small number of times. V is TRBV18 and J is TRBJ2-5; 10 nucleotides match TRBD1. The germline CDR1 and CDR2 sequences are KGHSH and LQKENI. V lost 0 bases, J lost 5 bases, and 9 bases stayed unmatched. The CDR3 runs 17 residues. The CDR3 spells CASSPPHGTGASETQYF. CDR3 bases: TGTGCCAGCTCACCACCGCACGGGACAGGGGCCTCGGAGACCCAGTACTTC.